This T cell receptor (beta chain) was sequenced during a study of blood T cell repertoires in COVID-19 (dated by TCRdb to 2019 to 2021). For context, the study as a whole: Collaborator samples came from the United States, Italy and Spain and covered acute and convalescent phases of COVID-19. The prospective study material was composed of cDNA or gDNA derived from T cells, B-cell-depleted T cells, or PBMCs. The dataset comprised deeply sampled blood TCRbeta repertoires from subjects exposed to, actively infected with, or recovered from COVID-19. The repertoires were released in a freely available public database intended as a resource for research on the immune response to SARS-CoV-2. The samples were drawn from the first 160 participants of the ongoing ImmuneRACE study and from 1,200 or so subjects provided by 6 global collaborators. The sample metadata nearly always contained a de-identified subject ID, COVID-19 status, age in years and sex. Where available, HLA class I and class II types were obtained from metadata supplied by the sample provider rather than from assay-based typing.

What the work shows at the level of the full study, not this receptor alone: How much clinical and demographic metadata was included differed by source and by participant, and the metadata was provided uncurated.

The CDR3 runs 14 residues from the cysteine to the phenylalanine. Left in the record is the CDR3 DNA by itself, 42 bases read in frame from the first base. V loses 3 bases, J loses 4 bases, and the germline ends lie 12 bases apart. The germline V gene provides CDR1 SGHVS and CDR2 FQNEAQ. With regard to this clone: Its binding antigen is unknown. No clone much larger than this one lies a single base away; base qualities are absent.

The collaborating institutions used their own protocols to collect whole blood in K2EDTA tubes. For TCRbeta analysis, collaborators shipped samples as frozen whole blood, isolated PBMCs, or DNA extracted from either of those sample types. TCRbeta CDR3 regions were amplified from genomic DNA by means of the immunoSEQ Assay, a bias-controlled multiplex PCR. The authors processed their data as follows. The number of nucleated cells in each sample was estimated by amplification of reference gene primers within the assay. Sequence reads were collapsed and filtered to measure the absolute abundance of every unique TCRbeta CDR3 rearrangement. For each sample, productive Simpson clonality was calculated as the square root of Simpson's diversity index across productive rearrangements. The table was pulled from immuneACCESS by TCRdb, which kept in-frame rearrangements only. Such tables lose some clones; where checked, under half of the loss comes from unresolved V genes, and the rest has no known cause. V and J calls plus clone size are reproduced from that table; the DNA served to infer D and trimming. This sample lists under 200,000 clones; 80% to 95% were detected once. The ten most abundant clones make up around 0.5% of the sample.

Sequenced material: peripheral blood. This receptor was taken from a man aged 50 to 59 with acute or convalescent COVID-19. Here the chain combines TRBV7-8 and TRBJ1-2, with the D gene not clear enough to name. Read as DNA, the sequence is TGTGCCAGCAGCTTTAGGATGCGGGTCTATGGCTACACCTTC. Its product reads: CASSFRMRVYGYTF.